This T cell receptor (beta chain) was documented in a study of cytomegalovirus exposure and HLA in healthy donors. General study findings and limits: TCR beta V- and J-gene trimming was later associated with a missense DCLRE1C variant. Previous analysis showed most TCR beta V segments were productive about 90% or about 30% of the time.

Among the donors, all were healthy bone marrow donors. Use of 60 Vbeta and 13 Jbeta primers characterized the PCR. Libraries were prepared by immunoSEQ multiplex PCR; TCRdb keeps only in-frame clonotypes and omits some of them. The profile shows fewer than 110,000 clones, around 61% of them singletons. This clone showed up just a few times. Its antigen is undetermined. This CDR3 is built from 13 residues. From germline, CDR1 is SGHRS and CDR2 YFSETQ. The V end was cut by 2 bases, the J end by 6 bases, with 8 bases between. This TCR was sampled from a woman in her forties or fifties in good health and CMV-seronegative. The sample taken for sequencing was PBMCs. The genes are TRBV5-1 and TRBJ2-2; D remains unclear. The CDR3 region has the DNA TGCGCCAGCAGCTTCGGAGCCTCCGGGGAGCTGTTTTTT. Its protein product is CASSFGASGELFF.